A single sample gave rise to the 5 T cell receptor beta chains below, sequenced in a study of Ad26.COV2.S vaccination and SARS-CoV-2 variants. As to treatment: some 20 received Ad26.COV2.S at low or high dose, single or two shots; about 5 received placebo; per-sample allocation not given. Sampling happened 63 days after the first vaccine or placebo injection. The repertoire was sequenced with immunoSEQ multiplex PCR; TCRdb's copy has only in-frame clones and lacks some. In the table there are approximately 500,000 clones, around nine tenths of which are singletons. The material was peripheral blood, obtained in a trial of Ad26.COV2.S vaccine versus placebo. These receptors came from a person aged 18 to 65 who received the Ad26.COV2.S COVID-19 vaccine or a placebo.

V and J are TRBV11-2 and TRBJ2-1; D perhaps matches TRBD2 (6 bases). V was cut by 4 bases and J by 7 bases, with 11 bases left in between. The CDR3 spans 13 residues. Germline-derived CDR1 and CDR2 are SGHAT and FQNNGV. In DNA form, the CDR3 reads TGTGCCAGCAGCTCCCCGGGAGCAAATGAGCAGTTCTTC. It encodes CASSSPGANEQFF.

The chain carries TRBV29-1 and TRBJ1-1; D is perhaps TRBD1 (5 bases). The germline gives CDR1 SQVTM, CDR2 ANQGSEA. The CDR3 has 13 residues. Trimming removed 0 bases at V and 7 bases at J, with 12 bases between. The CDR3, as DNA: TGCAGCGTTGAAGAGGGGGTAGGCCGTGAAGCTTTCTTT. This translates into CSVEEGVGREAFF.

This chain connects TRBV7-9 to TRBJ2-3; possible D gene TRBD2, 5 bases. The CDR3 totals 15 residues. Trimming cost V 0 bases and J 1 base, with 8 bases left between them. Germline CDR1 is SEHNR and CDR2 is FQNEAQ (reference sequence). CDR3 sequence (DNA): TGTGCCAGCAGCTTAGCGGGAGTTGGCACAGATACGCAGTATTTT. This sequence encodes CASSLAGVGTDTQYF.

As regards this clone: Distinct nucleotide sequences in the sample also encode this CDR3. The J gene is TRBJ1-1, the V gene TRBV30, with D unclear. V was pared by 0 bases and J by 4 bases, with 9 bases between. The CDR3 sequence is 13 residues long. Per the germline V gene, CDR1 is GTSNPN and CDR2 is SVGIG (reference sequence). CDR3 DNA sequence: TGTGCCTGGAGTGTGGGGTTAAGCACTGAAGCTTTCTTT. Translation gives CAWSVGLSTEAFF.

This chain uses TRBV30 with TRBJ2-7; 10 bases are a match to TRBD2. Germline trimming cut 5 bases from V and 4 bases from J; bases unmatched to any gene: 14. The CDR3 is 16 amino acids. Per the germline V gene, CDR1 is GTSNPN and CDR2 is SVGIG (reference sequence). The CDR3 DNA reads as TGTGCCTGGCGGAATCCGGGACTAGCGATCTTATACGAGCAGTACTTC. It codes for CAWRNPGLAILYEQYF.